This T cell receptor beta chain is from a study of T cells in Graves' hyperthyroidism and ophthalmopathy. With 5 bases clipped from V and 7 bases from J, the junction kept 5 bases outside the gene matches. CDR1 SGHTA and CDR2 FQGNSA come from the germline V gene. The CDR3 loop spans 13 amino acids. RNA transcripts provided the source from which TCR beta CDR3 regions were amplified. The HTBI primer set drove a first-round RT-PCR of the TCR CDR3. Via MiXCR, TCRdb re-called the multiplex PCR reads, giving one row per CDR3 protein. The sample includes 25,000 to 30,000 distinct CDR3 sequences, roughly 46% of them seen just once. This clonotype was observed at least ten times.

This receptor was taken from a woman aged 25 to 39 with Graves' hyperthyroidism. V and J are TRBV7-2 and TRBJ2-3; 8 bases map to TRBD2. The sample consisted of blood. The CDR3 DNA reads as TGTGCCAGCAGCCCGAGCGGGGGATATACGCAGTATTTT. Amino acid sequence: CASSPSGGYTQYF.